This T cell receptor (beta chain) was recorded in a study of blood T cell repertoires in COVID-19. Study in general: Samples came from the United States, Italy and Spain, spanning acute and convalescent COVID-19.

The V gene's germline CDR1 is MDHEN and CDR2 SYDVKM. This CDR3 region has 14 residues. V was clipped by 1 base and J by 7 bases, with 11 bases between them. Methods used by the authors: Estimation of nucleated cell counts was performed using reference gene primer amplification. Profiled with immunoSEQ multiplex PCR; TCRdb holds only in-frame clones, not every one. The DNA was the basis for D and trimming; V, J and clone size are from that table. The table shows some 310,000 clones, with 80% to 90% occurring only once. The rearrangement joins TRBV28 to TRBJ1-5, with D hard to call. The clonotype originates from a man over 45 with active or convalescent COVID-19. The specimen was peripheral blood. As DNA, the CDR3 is TGTGCCAGCAGTTTATACGGGTCGGGACAGCCCCAGCATTTT. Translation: CASSLYGSGQPQHF.